Below, 15 T cell receptor beta chains from the same sample are listed, as sequenced in a study of T-cell reconstitution after alpha-beta-depleted transplantation in children. Researchers prepared the TCRbeta library using unique molecular identifiers, the study reports. TCRdb re-called the PCR reads with MiXCR, one entry per CDR3 protein. The profile covers about 610,000 distinct CDR3 sequences, with over 9.5% appearing a single time and roughly 4% taken by the ten largest. The material sequenced was PBMCs from the stem cell graft donor, taken from the stem cell graft. The receptors derive from a human donor who donated a stem cell graft to a child with acute myeloid leukemia.

This clonotype was seen a few times. V usage is TRBV29-1 and J usage is TRBJ2-1, with 8 bases that match TRBD2. Unmatched junction bases numbered 2, after V lost 2 bases and J lost 5 bases. The CDR3 loop spans 13 amino acids. In germline, CDR1 is SQVTM, CDR2 ANQGSEA. CDR3 nucleotide sequence: TGCAGCGTTGAATTACTAGCGGACAATGAGCAGTTCTTC. Translated, it gives CSVELLADNEQFF.

This clonotype was recorded many times. The rearrangement joins TRBV20-1 to TRBJ2-2; 9 bases are a match to TRBD2. After removal of 0 bases from V and 3 bases from J, the junction contained 14 bases not matched to a gene. Per the germline V gene, CDR1 is DFQATT and CDR2 is SNEGSKA (reference sequence). The length of the CDR3 is 19 residues. In DNA form, the CDR3 reads TGCAGTGCTAGAGACCTCAGTCCCGGGACTAGCTGGGACACCGGGGAGCTGTTTTTT. The encoded protein is CSARDLSPGTSWDTGELFF.

The chain carries TRBV5-1 and TRBJ2-6; D is ambiguous. CDR1 and CDR2 (germline): SGHRS, YFSETQ. Trimming took 1 base from V and 3 from J, leaving 5 bases between them. The CDR3 sequence is 14 residues long. CDR3 DNA: TGCGCCAGCAGCTTGTTGAATGGGGCCAACGTCCTGACTTTC. It encodes CASSLLNGANVLTF.

This clonotype has more than one count but fewer than ten. CDR3 sequence: CASSLVGGGPDEQFF. The CDR3 coding sequence is TGTGCCAGCAGCTTAGTTGGGGGAGGCCCCGATGAGCAGTTCTTC. V usage is TRBV7-2 and J usage is TRBJ2-1, with D perhaps TRBD2 (6 bases). The V end lost 1 base, the J end lost 8 bases, and 15 bases lay between the germline ends. Germline lookup yields CDR1 SGHTA and CDR2 FQGNSA. The CDR3 has 15 amino acids.

Only a few counts were recorded for this clonotype. This chain links TRBV9 with TRBJ2-2, with 8 bases identical to TRBD1. After removal of 0 bases from V and 5 bases from J, the junction contained 12 bases not matched to a gene. Germline CDR1 and CDR2: SGDLS and YYNGEE. The CDR3 totals 18 residues. The CDR3 reads CASSVDEAGGIGTGELFF. CDR3 bases: TGTGCCAGCAGCGTAGATGAGGCAGGGGGCATAGGAACCGGGGAGCTGTTTTTT. Filled out from reference TRBV9 and TRBJ2-2, the complete variable domain reads DSGVTQTPKHLITATGQRVTLRCSPRSGDLSVYWYQQSLDQGLQFLIQYYNGEERAKGNILERFSAQQFPDLHSELNLSSLELGDSALYFCASSVDEAGGIGTGELFFGEGSRLTVL.

This clonotype was observed a handful of times. The chain uses TRBV3-1 and TRBJ2-2; D is perhaps TRBD1 or TRBD2 (5 bases each). The CDR3 spans 16 residues. V lost 2 bases and J 1 base, leaving 11 bases between the germline ends. Germline CDR1 is LGHDT and CDR2 is YNNKEL (reference sequence). The CDR3 nucleotides are TGTGCCAGCAGCCAAACCCGGGGCCTGAACACCGGGGAGCTGTTTTTT. Translating gives CASSQTRGLNTGELFF.

The rearrangement uses TRBV12-3 or TRBV12-4 and TRBJ2-5, with 8 positions matching TRBD1. With V trimmed by 2 bases and J by 5 bases, 10 bases remained unmatched. The CDR3 contains 16 residues. For the CDR3, the DNA is TGTGCCAGCAGTTTATCCCAGGGGGCCCAGGGGGAGACCCAGTACTTC. This encodes CASSLSQGAQGETQYF.

Only a few counts were recorded for this clonotype. The chain recombines TRBV29-1 with TRBJ2-7, with 9 bases that match TRBD2. Germline V gene data show CDR1 as SQVTM and CDR2 as ANQGSEA. This CDR3 spans 17 amino acids. Trimming removed 4 bases from V and 6 bases from J; junction bases left unmatched: 19. CDR3 in amino acids: CSVGMLAGANFPLEQYF. The CDR3 DNA reads TGCAGCGTTGGTATGTTAGCGGGAGCAAATTTTCCCCTCGAGCAGTACTTC.

The chain couples TRBV29-1 to TRBJ2-5, with 8 nucleotides matching TRBD1. Germline V lookup: CDR1 SQVTM, CDR2 ANQGSEA. Trimming took 7 bases from V and 5 from J; bases not matched to a gene: 6. The length of the CDR3 is 12 residues. The CDR3 sequence: CSARQGLETQYF. The CDR3 DNA reads as TGCAGCGCCCGACAGGGGTTGGAGACCCAGTACTTC.

The sample holds many counts of this clonotype. The gene calls are TRBV4-2 and TRBJ2-3; TRBD2 aligns across 12 bases. This CDR3 is 15 amino acids long. Looked up from germline, CDR1 is LGHNA and CDR2 is YNFKEQ. The junction had 6 bases not matched to a gene; V was cut back by 5 bases and J by 6 bases. The CDR3 reads CASSTTSGRGDTQYF. Written as DNA, the CDR3 is TGTGCCAGCAGCACGACTAGCGGGAGAGGGGATACGCAGTATTTT.

The rearrangement uses TRBV3-1 and TRBJ2-7, with D possibly TRBD2 on 6 matching bases. From germline, CDR1 is LGHDT and CDR2 YNNKEL (reference sequence). The CDR3 runs to 17 residues. V was clipped by 0 bases and J by 4 bases, with 19 bases between them. The chain's CDR3 is CASSQDPSGVNRYEQYF. CDR3 nucleotides: TGTGCCAGCAGCCAAGATCCCTCGGGGGTTAATAGGTACGAGCAGTACTTC.

This clonotype occurred many times. The gene calls are TRBV4-1 and TRBJ2-7; D unclear. The CDR3 runs 15 residues. Germline-derived CDR1 and CDR2 are MGHRA and YSYEKL. V was clipped by 0 bases and J by 2 bases, with 11 bases between them. CDR3 sequence (DNA): TGCGCCAGCAGCCAAGATCGCCTAGTACCCTACGAGCAGTACTTC. Translation gives CASSQDRLVPYEQYF.

This clonotype was seen a handful of times. The chain recombines TRBV7-2 with TRBJ2-5; no clear D. V dropped 7 bases and J dropped 2 bases, with 8 bases sitting between them. The CDR3 is 12 amino acids. The germline gives CDR1 SGHTA, CDR2 FQGNSA. In nucleotides, the CDR3 is TGTGCCAGCACCCTCTTACAAGAGACCCAGTACTTC. It specifies CASTLLQETQYF.

This clonotype was counted between two and nine times. The V and J genes are TRBV27 and TRBJ2-7, with D uncertain. CDR1 and CDR2 from the germline V gene are MNHEY and SMNVEV (reference sequence). Trimming removed 7 bases from V and 4 bases from J, with 20 bases in between. CDR3 length: 15 residues. As DNA, the CDR3 is TGTGCCAGCACCCCGGGCCTCAAGGCGCCATACGAGCAGTACTTC. Protein product: CASTPGLKAPYEQYF.

There are a few counts of this clonotype. The chain uses TRBV30 and TRBJ1-3; D unclear. This CDR3 has 14 amino acids. Trimming removed 2 bases at V and 0 bases at J, with 8 bases between. Germline-derived CDR1 and CDR2 are GTSNPN and SVGIG (reference sequence). The CDR3 is CAWSRPGSGNTIYF. In DNA form, the CDR3 reads TGTGCCTGGAGTAGGCCGGGCTCTGGAAACACCATATATTTT.